A single sample is the source of the 15 T cell receptor beta chains below, sequenced in a study of cytomegalovirus exposure and HLA in healthy donors. Use of 60 Vbeta and 13 Jbeta primers characterized the PCR. Produced via immunoSEQ multiplex PCR; TCRdb's table is partial and in-frame only. This sample has 75,000 to 95,000 clones, with roughly 80% found just once. Material for sequencing was PBMCs. The receptors were sampled from a man between 18 and 35 years old in good health and CMV-seronegative.

This clone was detected once. This sequence joins TRBV29-1 and TRBJ1-2; D gene ambiguous. CDR3 size: 10 residues. Germline V lookup: CDR1 SQVTM, CDR2 ANQGSEA. Trimming left V 6 bases short and J 5 bases short, with 7 bases between. CDR3 in DNA: TGCAGCGTCCGAGAGTATGGCTACACCTTC. As protein: CSVREYGYTF.

As DNA, the CDR3 is TGTGCCAGCCGCTGGGCTAGCGGGAGGGCAGATACGCAGTATTTT. Translated: CASRWASGRADTQYF. The chain combines TRBV6-5 with TRBJ2-3; 12 bases match TRBD2. The V segment lost 8 bases and the J segment 4 bases; nucleotides outside the gene matches: 7. The germline V gene encodes CDR1 MNHEY and CDR2 SVGAGI. The CDR3 has 15 amino acids.

The DNA for the CDR3 is TGTGCCAGTAGTTTGATAGGGGTCCATAATTCACCCCTCCACTTT. Protein: CASSLIGVHNSPLHF. The chain combines TRBV19 with TRBJ1-6; possibly TRBD1 for D (5 bases). The germline CDR1 and CDR2 sequences are LNHDA and SQIVND (reference sequence). The CDR3 has 15 residues. Trimming stripped 5 bases from V and 5 bases from J, with 13 bases between.

This rearrangement joins TRBV5-5 to TRBJ2-7, with 7 bases that match TRBD1. CDR1 is SGHKS, CDR2 YYEKEE, per germline (reference sequence). The junction had 7 bases not matched to a gene; V was cut back by 3 bases and J by 7 bases. This CDR3 has 13 residues. The CDR3 reads CASSSGTAREQYF. DNA for the CDR3: TGTGCCAGCAGCTCAGGGACAGCACGGGAGCAGTACTTC.

The V call is TRBV5-4, the J call TRBJ2-3; 8 nucleotides line up with TRBD2. V gave up 4 bases and J gave up 0 bases; unmatched junction bases: 13. Germline V gene sequence: CDR1 SGHNT, CDR2 YYREEE (reference sequence). This CDR3 has 18 residues. CDR3 protein: CASSDPFGAGGSTDTQYF. CDR3 bases: TGTGCCAGCAGCGATCCGTTTGGGGCGGGAGGTAGCACAGATACGCAGTATTTT.

The CDR3 DNA is TGTGCCAGCCGCGTACTGACAGGGGTGAACACTGAAGCTTTCTTT. This translates into CASRVLTGVNTEAFF. The V call is TRBV6-6, the J call TRBJ1-1; TRBD1 matches 8 bases. The ends lost 8 bases at V and 0 bases at J; junction bases unmatched: 8. The germline V gene has CDR1 MNHNY and CDR2 SVGAGI (reference sequence). This CDR3 has 15 residues.

This chain joins TRBV5-1 and TRBJ2-7, with TRBD2 matching over 8 bases. This CDR3 has 15 residues. V shed 1 base and J 1 base; nucleotides not matched to a gene: 4. From germline, CDR1 is SGHRS and CDR2 YFSETQ. CDR3 sequence reads: CASSLIPGGSYEQYF. The CDR3 bases are TGCGCCAGCAGCTTGATCCCGGGGGGGTCCTACGAGCAGTACTTC. Drawing the rest from reference TRBV5-1 and TRBJ2-7, the complete variable domain is KAGVTQTPRYLIKTRGQQVTLSCSPISGHRSVSWYQQTPGQGLQFLFEYFSETQRNKGNFPGRFSGRQFSNSRSEMNVSTLELGDSALYLCASSLIPGGSYEQYFGPGTRLTVT.

V and J are TRBV9 and TRBJ2-3; 11 bases fit TRBD2. The germline V gene encodes CDR1 SGDLS and CDR2 YYNGEE. The junction had 10 bases not matched to a gene; V was cut back by 4 bases and J by 6 bases. The CDR3 covers 16 residues. The CDR3 bases are TGTGCCAGCAGCTCTCAGGTGGCTAGCGGGAGGGATACGCAGTATTTT. Translation: CASSSQVASGRDTQYF. Based on the CDR3 plus reference TRBV9 and TRBJ2-3, the full variable domain is DSGVTQTPKHLITATGQRVTLRCSPRSGDLSVYWYQQSLDQGLQFLIQYYNGEERAKGNILERFSAQQFPDLHSELNLSSLELGDSALYFCASSSQVASGRDTQYFGPGTRLTVL.

The chain links TRBV14 to TRBJ1-2; no definite D call. The CDR3 consists of 15 residues. Germline CDR1 and CDR2: SGHDN and FVKESK. V was pared by 0 bases and J by 0 bases, with 8 bases between. CDR3 in amino acids: CASSQDGRTNYGYTF. CDR3 coding DNA: TGTGCCAGCAGCCAAGATGGCCGCACTAACTATGGCTACACCTTC.

This chain uses TRBV9 with TRBJ2-1, with D perhaps matching TRBD1 (5 bases). CDR3 length: 15 amino acids. The germline V and J ends were trimmed by 0 bases and 2 bases, with 9 bases remaining between them. Looked up from germline, CDR1 is SGDLS and CDR2 is YYNGEE. The CDR3 here is CASSVDSGPYNEQFF. DNA for the CDR3: TGTGCCAGCAGCGTAGATTCAGGGCCCTACAATGAGCAGTTCTTC.

This rearrangement joins TRBV25-1 to TRBJ2-3; 10 nucleotides line up with TRBD1. J was trimmed by 5 bases and V by 4 bases; bases with no gene match: 3. Germline lookup yields CDR1 MGHDK and CDR2 SYGVNS. The CDR3 runs to 14 residues. CDR3 nucleotides: TGTGCCAGCAGTGTAGGGACAGGGGTAGATACGCAGTATTTT. Its translation is CASSVGTGVDTQYF.

This clone was counted only a few times. The V call is TRBV5-1, the J call TRBJ2-1; a possible D gene is TRBD2 (6 bases). The CDR3 covers 14 residues. CDR1 SGHRS and CDR2 YFSETQ come from the germline V gene. Trimming removed 2 bases at V and 8 bases at J, with 14 bases between. The CDR3 DNA reads as TGCGCCAGCAGCTTAGGAAACGGCGGGGATGAGCAGTTCTTC. This sequence encodes CASSLGNGGDEQFF. The full variable domain, completed using reference TRBV5-1 and TRBJ2-1, is KAGVTQTPRYLIKTRGQQVTLSCSPISGHRSVSWYQQTPGQGLQFLFEYFSETQRNKGNFPGRFSGRQFSNSRSEMNVSTLELGDSALYLCASSLGNGGDEQFFGPGTRLTVL.

The chain recombines TRBV6-1 with TRBJ1-6; 7 bases fit TRBD1. The V gene end was trimmed by 1 base and the J gene end by 9 bases; junction bases not matched to a gene: 6. This CDR3 region has 15 residues. Germline CDR1 reads MNHNS; CDR2 reads SASEGT. CDR3 region: CASSEVSGGRSPLHF. CDR3 in DNA: TGTGCCAGCAGTGAAGTCTCAGGGGGACGTTCACCCCTCCACTTT.

The chain joins TRBV30 to TRBJ1-2; no clear D. Germline values: CDR1 GTSNPN, CDR2 SVGIG (reference sequence). The CDR3 totals 9 residues. The V end lost 8 bases, the J end lost 8 bases, and 9 bases lay between the germline ends. CDR3 residues: CATTPGYTF. Written as DNA, the CDR3 is TGTGCCACAACACCGGGCTACACCTTC.

This chain joins TRBV2 and TRBJ1-1, with 8 nucleotides matching TRBD1. The germline CDR1 and CDR2 sequences are SNHLY and FYNNEI. The V and J ends lost 6 bases and 2 bases, in that order; junction bases with no gene match: 11. This CDR3 is 16 amino acids long. The CDR3 region has the DNA TGTGCCAGCAGCTCCGGGACAGGTATTTTCAACACTGAAGCTTTCTTT. Protein product: CASSSGTGIFNTEAFF.